This T cell receptor beta chain was identified in a study of regulatory T cells in long-lasting Graves disease. Study summary: Graves' disease counted as persistent after over 5 years of antithyroid drugs with positive TSH receptor antibodies.

This clonotype appeared many times. Its antigen is not identified. The J segment lost 4 bases and the V segment lost 1 base, leaving 2 bases of the junction unmatched. Germline assignment: CDR1 SQVTM and CDR2 ANQGSEA. The CDR3 has 13 residues. Study outcomes and limitations: Persistent disease exhibited a predilection for TRBV28, TRBJ1-2 and TRBJ2-5. Accuracy was possibly reduced by small sample size.

Relying on iRepertoire HTBI primers and Arm-PCR of CDR3 regions, the team built TCR beta libraries. TCRdb reprocessed the multiplex PCR reads with MiXCR, giving one entry per CDR3 protein. The table records around 460,000 distinct CDR3 sequences, about 20% of them present only once. Noted time point: persistent/refractory GD, antithyroid drugs over 5 years with positive TRAb. PBMC-derived RNA was used for the TCR library. Specimen: peripheral blood mononuclear cells (PBMCs), collected when the disease was refractory, from a patient treated with antithyroid drugs. This TCR was recovered from a female donor with Graves disease. The chain employs TRBV29-1 and TRBJ2-7; 9 bases line up with TRBD1. The CDR3 DNA follows: TGCAGCGTTGAAGCGGGACAGGGTTACGAGCAGTACTTC. Its translation is CSVEAGQGYEQYF.